The 26 T cell receptor beta chains in this list originate from one sample, sequenced in a study of blood T cell repertoires in COVID-19. Only in-frame clones appear in the TCRdb table, and some are missing; sequencing was by immunoSEQ multiplex PCR. This table has hundreds of thousands of clones, approximately 78% appearing once. The sample consisted of peripheral blood. Receptor source: an elderly woman with acute or convalescent COVID-19.

The chain joins TRBV10-3 to TRBJ2-5; D unclear. The CDR3 spans 16 residues. The V and J ends lost 6 bases and 3 bases respectively, with 20 bases between them. CDR1 and CDR2 (germline): ENHRY, SYGVKD. CDR3: CAIRAGTTPREETQYF. CDR3 in DNA: TGTGCCATCAGGGCAGGTACCACTCCAAGAGAAGAGACCCAGTACTTC.

The chain joins TRBV6-5 to TRBJ1-1, with 8 bases lining up with TRBD1. J lost 11 bases, V lost 5 bases, and 7 bases had no gene match. Germline values: CDR1 MNHEY, CDR2 SVGAGI. This CDR3 region has 12 residues. The CDR3 spells CASSKTGERAFF. The CDR3 region has the DNA TGTGCCAGCAGTAAGACAGGGGAGAGGGCTTTCTTT.

Of note for this clone: Sequence at one end of the junction differs from germline and may be a read error. V gene TRBV5-4 combines with J gene TRBJ2-7, with TRBD1 matching 9 bases. This CDR3 region has 12 residues. Germline CDR1 is SGHNT and CDR2 is YYREEE (reference sequence). The CDR3 protein is CASSLGQGLFDF. The CDR3 DNA follows: TGTGCCAGCAGCCTCGGACAGGGGCTATTCGACTTC.

This clone has just a few counts. The chain joins TRBV4-2 to TRBJ1-2; a possible D gene is TRBD1 (6 bases). This CDR3 is 14 amino acids long. Trimming removed 0 bases from V and 4 bases from J, with 9 bases in between. Germline V CDR1 and CDR2: LGHNA, YNFKEQ. The CDR3 protein is CASSQDRGPYGYTF. CDR3 DNA: TGTGCCAGCAGCCAAGACAGGGGCCCCTATGGCTACACCTTC.

This clone has a handful of counts. The chain links TRBV30 to TRBJ2-2; 14 positions agree with TRBD2. Losses at the gene ends were 2 bases for V and 5 bases for J; bases not matched to a gene: 7. The CDR3 has 17 amino acids. Germline V gives CDR1 GTSNPN, CDR2 SVGIG (reference sequence). The CDR3 spells CAWSPGLAGGGTGELFF. The DNA of the CDR3 is TGTGCCTGGAGTCCCGGACTAGCGGGAGGTGGGACCGGGGAGCTGTTTTTT.

The V gene is TRBV19, the J gene TRBJ2-7, with 9 bases identical to TRBD1. V lost 4 bases and J lost 6; bases outside the gene matches: 7. This CDR3 contains 14 residues. Germline loops: CDR1 LNHDA, CDR2 SQIVND (reference sequence). The CDR3 sequence is CASSRDRASAEQYF. The CDR3 coding sequence is TGTGCCAGTAGTAGGGACAGGGCCTCCGCCGAGCAGTACTTC.

This rearrangement joins TRBV19 to TRBJ2-7; 7 bases line up with TRBD1. Trimming removed 3 bases from V and 5 bases from J; junction bases left unmatched: 10. Germline V lookup: CDR1 LNHDA, CDR2 SQIVND (reference sequence). The CDR3 is 15 amino acids. The CDR3 coding sequence is TGTGCCAGTAGTATGCGTCAGGGGGTAGGGAACGAGCAGTACTTC. Translating gives CASSMRQGVGNEQYF.

The chain joins TRBV3-1 (or the pseudogene TRBV3-2) to TRBJ1-1, with 9 nucleotides matching TRBD1. V dropped 4 bases and J dropped 6; count of bases not matched to a gene: 9. Germline CDR1 and CDR2: LGHDT and YNNKEL (reference sequence). CDR3 length equals 15 residues. The CDR3 DNA reads as TGTGCCAGCAGCCTCGGGACAGGGAGCGGGGCTGAAGCTTTCTTT. Translation: CASSLGTGSGAEAFF.

This clone was counted only a few times. J is TRBJ1-6 and V is TRBV14; D is ambiguous. This CDR3 contains 15 residues. Trimming stripped 0 bases from V and 6 bases from J, with 9 bases between. CDR1 and CDR2 (germline): SGHDN, FVKESK. The CDR3 DNA reads as TGTGCCAGCAGCCAAGATTGGGCAGCTAATTCACCCCTCCACTTT. Protein: CASSQDWAANSPLHF.

The J gene is TRBJ1-2, the V gene TRBV6-2 or TRBV6-3, with D unclear. Germline CDR1 MNHEY, CDR2 SVGEGT. The CDR3 consists of 13 residues. V dropped 5 bases and J dropped 8 bases, with 15 bases sitting between them. The CDR3 loop is CASSLGDSVGYTF. Here the CDR3 DNA reads TGTGCCAGCAGTCTTGGAGATTCTGTGGGCTACACCTTC.

V and J are TRBV29-1 and TRBJ1-1; a weak D match, TRBD1 (6 bases). From germline, CDR1 is SQVTM and CDR2 ANQGSEA. This CDR3 comprises 11 residues. The V gene lost 7 bases and the J gene lost 4 bases, with 10 bases spanning the gap. The CDR3 bases are TGCAGCGGGACAGATAGCACTGAAGCTTTCTTT. Its protein is CSGTDSTEAFF.

J is TRBJ1-1 and V is TRBV11-2; 7 bases fit TRBD1. This CDR3 region has 14 residues. CDR1 and CDR2 (germline): SGHAT, FQNNGV. V shed 3 bases and J 10 bases; nucleotides not matched to a gene: 11. Here the CDR3 DNA reads TGTGCCAGCAGCTTGGAACGGGACAGTTCGGGAGCTTTCTTT. Encoded protein: CASSLERDSSGAFF.

The CDR3, as DNA: TGTGCCAGCAGCTTTCTCCACGGGCAGCCCCAGCATTTT. This gives the protein CASSFLHGQPQHF. This chain connects TRBV7-9 to TRBJ1-5; no definite D call. There are 13 residues in the CDR3. Trimming stripped 3 bases from V and 7 bases from J, with 10 bases between. CDR1 is SEHNR and CDR2 is FQNEAQ in the germline V gene (reference sequence).

The chain is built from TRBV5-4 and TRBJ2-2; 9 bases match TRBD1. This CDR3 contains 18 residues. Germline V gene data show CDR1 as SGHNT and CDR2 as YYREEE (reference sequence). V was pared by 4 bases and J by 4 bases, with 14 bases of the junction left unmatched. The CDR3 nucleotides are TGTGCCAGCAGCATTAACCCGGGACAGGGTAAGGGCACCGGGGAGCTGTTTTTT. Its protein product is CASSINPGQGKGTGELFF.

The CDR3 sequence is CASSQARGNQPQHF. CDR3 nucleotides: TGCGCCAGCAGCCAAGCGAGGGGGAATCAGCCCCAGCATTTT. The chain has TRBV4-3 and TRBJ1-5, with a weak D call TRBD1 (6 bases). Germline V gene lookup returns CDR1 LGHNA and CDR2 YSLEER. This CDR3 region has 14 residues. Trimming took 1 base from V and 4 from J, leaving 8 bases between them.

This chain connects TRBV4-1 to TRBJ1-2, with D hard to call. The CDR3 has 14 amino acids. Trimming removed 1 base at V and 2 bases at J, with 8 bases between. From germline, CDR1 is MGHRA and CDR2 YSYEKL. CDR3 sequence reads: CASSQGALNYGYTF. Written as DNA, the CDR3 is TGCGCCAGCAGCCAAGGGGCCTTAAACTATGGCTACACCTTC.

The genes are TRBV3-1 (or the pseudogene TRBV3-2) and TRBJ1-6; 9 positions agree with TRBD1. The J segment lost 9 bases and the V segment lost 6 bases, leaving 9 bases of the junction unmatched. This CDR3 is 15 amino acids long. Germline-derived CDR1 and CDR2 are LGHDT and YNNKEL (reference sequence). The CDR3 DNA reads as TGTGCCAGCAGACCCCGGACAGGGGCAGGTTCACCCCTCCACTTT. The encoded protein is CASRPRTGAGSPLHF.

The rearrangement links TRBV19 to TRBJ2-2, with 7 nucleotides matching TRBD2. This CDR3 comprises 14 residues. Germline-derived CDR1 and CDR2 are LNHDA and SQIVND (reference sequence). After removal of 4 bases from V and 4 bases from J, the junction contained 3 bases not matched to a gene. CDR3 region: CASSTSGFTGELFF. The CDR3 region has the DNA TGTGCCAGTAGTACTAGCGGATTCACCGGGGAGCTGTTTTTT.

This clone was found once. The rearrangement links TRBV28 to TRBJ1-5; D might be TRBD1 (5 bases). The CDR3 is 16 residues long. The ends were cut back, 2 bases at V and 7 bases at J, with 18 bases in the middle. In germline, CDR1 is MDHEN, CDR2 SYDVKM. The CDR3: CASSLGAQGGKQPQHF. DNA for the CDR3: TGTGCCAGCAGTTTAGGAGCTCAGGGCGGGAAACAGCCCCAGCATTTT.

The V call is TRBV25-1, the J call TRBJ2-3, with D tentatively TRBD1 (6 bases). CDR1 is MGHDK and CDR2 is SYGVNS in the germline V gene. With 1 base removed from V and 1 base from J, the gap between germline ends came to 15 bases. The CDR3 contains 17 residues. The CDR3 DNA is TGTGCCAGCAGTGAATTAGGGGGACACCCTGGCACAGATACGCAGTATTTT. Protein sequence: CASSELGGHPGTDTQYF.

This sequence joins TRBV29-1 and TRBJ2-2; maybe TRBD2 (7 bases). Germline CDR1 SQVTM, CDR2 ANQGSEA. The CDR3 is 11 amino acids. CDR3 amino acids: CGGANTGELFF. CDR3 DNA sequence: TGCGGGGGGGCTAACACCGGGGAGCTGTTTTTT.

The chain couples TRBV7-9 to TRBJ2-1, with D perhaps matching TRBD2 (7 bases). Trimming removed 5 bases from V and 7 bases from J, with 27 bases in between. The CDR3 runs to 18 residues. From germline, CDR1 is SEHNR and CDR2 FQNEAQ (reference sequence). CDR3 sequence (DNA): TGTGCCAGCAGCCCGCAGGGGAGGGGGAGGGCCAGTGGGAATGAGCAGTTCTTC. Translation gives CASSPQGRGRASGNEQFF. Full variable domain (missing parts from reference TRBV7-9 and TRBJ2-1): DTGVSQNPRHKITKRGQNVTFRCDPISEHNRLYWYRQTLGQGPEFLTYFQNEAQLEKSRLLSDRFSAERPKGSFSTLEIQRTEQGDSAMYLCASSPQGRGRASGNEQFFGPGTRLTVL.

The chain couples TRBV7-6 to TRBJ1-1, with D perhaps TRBD1 (5 bases). This CDR3 contains 14 residues. The V gene lost 5 bases and the J gene lost 5 bases, with 15 bases spanning the gap. From germline, CDR1 is SGHVS and CDR2 FNYEAQ. Here the CDR3 reads CASSPPKGRTEAFF. In nucleotides, the CDR3 is TGTGCCAGCAGCCCCCCCAAGGGGCGGACTGAAGCTTTCTTT.

This sequence joins TRBV19 and TRBJ2-3, with D maybe TRBD1 (6 bases). Germline V gene lookup returns CDR1 LNHDA and CDR2 SQIVND (reference sequence). There are 14 residues in the CDR3. Trimming left V 4 bases short and J 5 bases short, with 13 bases between. CDR3 loop: CASSTPGQRDTQYF. The CDR3 nucleotides are TGTGCCAGTAGTACCCCGGGACAACGAGATACGCAGTATTTT.

V gene TRBV7-8 combines with J gene TRBJ1-2; D ambiguous. There are 11 residues in the CDR3. Trimming removed 9 bases at V and 6 bases at J, with 11 bases between. Germline lookup yields CDR1 SGHVS and CDR2 FQNEAQ. This CDR3 is CARPRQNGYTF. CDR3 sequence (DNA): TGTGCCAGACCGAGGCAAAATGGCTACACCTTC.

The chain links TRBV11-3 to TRBJ1-1; 7 bases map to TRBD1. The CDR3 length is 14 residues. Germline trimming cut 4 bases from V and 3 bases from J; bases unmatched to any gene: 5. Germline V gene sequence: CDR1 SGHNT, CDR2 YENEEA. The CDR3 nucleotides are TGTGCCAGCAGCTCACAGGGGCCGGACACTGAAGCTTTCTTT. Protein: CASSSQGPDTEAFF.